The 10 T cell receptor beta chains below all came from one sample that was sequenced in a study of blood T cell repertoires in COVID-19. Only in-frame clones appear in the TCRdb table, and some are missing; sequencing was by immunoSEQ multiplex PCR. The sample lists about 210,000 clones; about 86% were seen once. Sequencing was done on a sample of PBMCs or T cells enriched from blood (not recorded which). The receptors derive from a woman aged 30 to 39 who had been exposed to COVID-19.

This chain links TRBV5-1 with TRBJ2-3, with 10 bases matching TRBD1. Trimming removed 4 bases from V and 3 bases from J; junction bases left unmatched: 8. The CDR3 sequence is 16 residues long. CDR1 and CDR2 from the germline V gene are SGHRS and YFSETQ. The CDR3 here is CASSPYPGQGTDTQYF. CDR3 sequence (DNA): TGCGCCAGCAGCCCGTACCCGGGACAGGGGACAGATACGCAGTATTTT.

This chain links TRBV5-1 with TRBJ1-6; the D gene is possibly TRBD1 (6 bases). This CDR3 contains 16 residues. Germline values: CDR1 SGHRS, CDR2 YFSETQ. V was cut by 0 bases and J by 9 bases, with 16 bases left in between. CDR3 coding DNA: TGCGCCAGCAGCTTGGTATTTTTGGGGGCGGGTTCACCCCTCCACTTT. Its protein is CASSLVFLGAGSPLHF.

This clone has just a few counts. The genes are TRBV5-5 and TRBJ1-6; maybe TRBD1 (5 bases). V was clipped by 6 bases and J by 5 bases, with 15 bases between them. The CDR3 loop spans 15 amino acids. Germline values: CDR1 SGHKS, CDR2 YYEKEE (reference sequence). The CDR3 protein is CASTLMTGDNSPLHF. For the CDR3, the DNA is TGTGCCAGCACCCTGATGACGGGGGATAATTCACCCCTCCACTTT.

The J gene is TRBJ1-6, the V gene TRBV7-9; no firm D call. The V gene's germline CDR1 is SEHNR and CDR2 FQNEAQ (reference sequence). The CDR3 is 16 residues long. V lost 5 bases, J lost 5 bases, and 16 bases lay in between. This chain's CDR3 is CASSPPPGRNNSPLHF. The CDR3 DNA is TGTGCCAGCAGCCCGCCGCCTGGGCGCAATAATTCACCCCTCCACTTT.

This clone appeared a few times. This chain connects TRBV11-3 to TRBJ1-1; D is possibly TRBD1 (6 bases). This CDR3 is 13 amino acids long. V shed 8 bases and J shed 0 bases, with 10 bases lying between them. Germline V gives CDR1 SGHNT, CDR2 YENEEA. CDR3 nucleotides: TGTGCCAGCTCGGGACATCTGAACACTGAAGCTTTCTTT. Amino acids: CASSGHLNTEAFF.

The chain uses TRBV5-1 and TRBJ2-3; the match to TRBD1 covers 9 bases. Germline V gene data show CDR1 as SGHRS and CDR2 as YFSETQ. V shed 4 bases and J 4 bases; nucleotides not matched to a gene: 4. The CDR3 has 14 amino acids. The CDR3 coding sequence is TGCGCCAGCAGCCCCGACAGGGGGGCAGATACGCAGTATTTT. Its translation: CASSPDRGADTQYF.

This chain uses TRBV6-5 with TRBJ2-2, with TRBD1 identical over 7 bases. This CDR3 has 16 residues. Germline V CDR1 and CDR2: MNHEY, SVGAGI. V lost 4 bases and J lost 3; bases outside the gene matches: 8. CDR3 amino acids: CASSLTPGTDTGELFF. The DNA for the CDR3 is TGTGCCAGCAGTTTGACTCCCGGGACAGACACCGGGGAGCTGTTTTTT.

This chain connects TRBV5-1 to TRBJ2-1, with 7 bases matching TRBD1. The CDR3 spans 16 residues. CDR1 is SGHRS and CDR2 is YFSETQ in the germline V gene. J gave up 0 bases and V 0 bases, and 3 bases lay outside the gene matches. In DNA, the CDR3 is TGCGCCAGCAGCTTGGCGCCAGGGGGCTCCTACAATGAGCAGTTCTTC. Translating gives CASSLAPGGSYNEQFF.

In DNA, the CDR3 is TGTGCCTCCAGGGTGGGGGACTGGGCACCCCTCCACTTT. Its translation is CASRVGDWAPLHF. The chain links TRBV2 to TRBJ1-6, with D maybe TRBD1 (5 bases). Germline V gene lookup returns CDR1 SNHLY and CDR2 FYNNEI. V was clipped by 11 bases and J by 11 bases, with 19 bases between them. The CDR3 totals 13 residues.

The rearrangement links TRBV14 to TRBJ2-2, with TRBD1 identical over 9 bases. The CDR3 has 16 amino acids. Germline lookup yields CDR1 SGHDN and CDR2 FVKESK. V shed 4 bases and J 6 bases; nucleotides not matched to a gene: 9. CDR3 nucleotides: TGTGCCAGCAGCCTAGCCGGGACAGGGCTTTCCGGGGAGCTGTTTTTT. Its translation is CASSLAGTGLSGELFF.